The 2 T cell receptor beta chains listed next were all sequenced from one sample in a study of T cell repertoires in cytomegalovirus infection. Their antigens are not known. MiXCR, run by TCRdb on the reads, gives a single entry per CDR3 protein. Of about a million distinct CDR3 sequences listed, roughly a third were seen once; the top ten hold 13%. The material sequenced was cultured CD8+ T cells from PBMCs, taken from culture after CMV antigen stimulation. The source is a human donor in good health (CMV status not recorded). Some clones in this sample may be carry-over from other donors' samples.

This clonotype was picked up a small number of times. One end of the junction is discordant with germline, which a read error may explain. V gene TRBV4-1 combines with J gene TRBJ1-2; D may be TRBD1 (6 bases). Looked up from germline, CDR1 is MGHRA and CDR2 is YSYEKL. The CDR3 runs 12 residues. CDR3 nucleotides: TGCGCCAGCAGCCCCAACACAGGGACACACCTCTTC. Protein product: CASSPNTGTHLF.

A few counts support this clonotype. This rearrangement joins TRBV20-1 to TRBJ2-1; 7 positions agree with TRBD1. The CDR3 runs to 14 residues. The ends lost 5 bases at V and 7 bases at J; junction bases unmatched: 11. Per the germline V gene, CDR1 is DFQATT and CDR2 is SNEGSKA (reference sequence). DNA for the CDR3: TGCAGTGCTCCTGGACAGGAAGGGTTGAATGAGCAGTTCTTC. Translated: CSAPGQEGLNEQFF.